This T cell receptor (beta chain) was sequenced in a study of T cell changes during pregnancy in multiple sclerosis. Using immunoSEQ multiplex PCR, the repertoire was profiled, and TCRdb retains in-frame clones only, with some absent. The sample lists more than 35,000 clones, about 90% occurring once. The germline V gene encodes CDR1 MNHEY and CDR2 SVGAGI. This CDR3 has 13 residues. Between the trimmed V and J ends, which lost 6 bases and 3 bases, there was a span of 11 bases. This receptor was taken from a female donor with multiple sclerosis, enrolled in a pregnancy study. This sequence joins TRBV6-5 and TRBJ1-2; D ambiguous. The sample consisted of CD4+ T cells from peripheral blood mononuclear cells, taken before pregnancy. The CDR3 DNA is TGTGCCAGCAGAAACACGGCGGACTATGGCTACACCTTC. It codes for CASRNTADYGYTF.